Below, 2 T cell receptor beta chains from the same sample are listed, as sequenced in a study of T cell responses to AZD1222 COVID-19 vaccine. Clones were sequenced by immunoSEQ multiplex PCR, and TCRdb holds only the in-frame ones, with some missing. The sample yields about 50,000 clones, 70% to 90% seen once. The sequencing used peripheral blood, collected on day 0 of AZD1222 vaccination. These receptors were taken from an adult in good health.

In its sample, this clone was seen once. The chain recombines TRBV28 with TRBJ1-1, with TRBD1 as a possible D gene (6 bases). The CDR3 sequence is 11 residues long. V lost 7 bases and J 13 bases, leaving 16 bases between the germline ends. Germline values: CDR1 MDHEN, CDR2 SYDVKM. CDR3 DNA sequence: TGTGCCAGCACCTCGGCTTCAGGGGTTTTCTTT. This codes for CASTSASGVFF.

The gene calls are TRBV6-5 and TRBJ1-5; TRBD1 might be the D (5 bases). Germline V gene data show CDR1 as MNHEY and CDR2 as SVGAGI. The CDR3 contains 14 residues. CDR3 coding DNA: TGTTCTAGCGGGGGTCCGTTAGGCAATCAGCCCCAGCATTTT. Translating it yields CSSGGPLGNQPQHF.